This T cell receptor (beta chain) stems from a study of graft-versus-host responses after intestinal transplantation. Study details: Each patient got anti-thymocyte globulin induction, then tacrolimus and steroids for three to four years.

The table came from immunoSEQ multiplex PCR; TCRdb's copy has only in-frame clones and leaves some out. The sample consists of around 99,000 clones, approximately 86% of them appearing once. With respect to this clone: Its target is unknown.

Trimming took 2 bases from V and 1 from J, leaving 17 bases between them. This CDR3 contains 17 residues. Germline V gene sequence: CDR1 MGHRA, CDR2 YSYEKL. The V call is TRBV4-1, the J call TRBJ1-2; D might be TRBD1 (6 bases). This TCR derives from a human donor who was the organ donor for an intestinal transplant. This material consisted of unstimulated CD4+ T cells sorted from spleen or lymph node cells, taken before transplant. CDR3 sequence reads: CASSQQSRDIYNYGYTF. The CDR3 DNA is TGCGCCAGCAGCCAACAATCAAGGGACATCTATAACTATGGCTACACCTTC.